Below are 32 T cell receptor beta chains sequenced from a single sample in a study of blood T cell repertoires in COVID-19. Assay used: immunoSEQ multiplex PCR; TCRdb lists only in-frame clones, some missing. The table lists 200,000 to 250,000 clones, around 87% of them singletons, with over 3% in the top ten. The source material was PBMCs or T cells enriched from blood (not recorded which). The receptor set was obtained from a woman under 30 in a cohort exposed to, infected with or recovered from COVID-19 (not recorded which).

The V call is TRBV28, the J call TRBJ2-1; 9 bases agree with TRBD2. CDR1 and CDR2 (germline): MDHEN, SYDVKM. Unmatched junction bases numbered 14, after V lost 7 bases and J lost 4 bases. This CDR3 has 17 residues. The CDR3 loop is CASTSGWSGGSYNEQFF. CDR3 coding DNA: TGTGCCAGCACCTCCGGCTGGAGCGGGGGGTCGTACAATGAGCAGTTCTTC.

The chain employs TRBV11-2 and TRBJ2-7; D might be TRBD2 (6 bases). This CDR3 has 14 residues. Deletions cut 5 bases from V and 6 bases from J, with 17 bases between. CDR1 is SGHAT, CDR2 FQNNGV, per germline. Here the CDR3 reads CASSLVGGLGEQYF. The CDR3 DNA reads as TGTGCCAGCAGCCTGGTCGGGGGTCTAGGCGAGCAGTACTTC.

The chain employs TRBV30 and TRBJ1-1, with unresolved D. CDR1 and CDR2 (germline): GTSNPN, SVGIG (reference sequence). This CDR3 comprises 13 residues. Trimming left V 2 bases short and J 4 bases short, with 11 bases between. The CDR3 sequence is CAWSLEAATEAFF. CDR3 coding DNA: TGTGCCTGGAGTCTGGAGGCAGCCACTGAAGCTTTCTTT.

CDR3 sequence: CASSQASGGRDYGYTF. The DNA of the CDR3 is TGTGCCAGCAGCCAAGCGTCAGGGGGCAGGGACTATGGCTACACCTTC. The chain is built from TRBV4-2 and TRBJ1-2; 8 bases are a match to TRBD1. The length of the CDR3 is 16 residues. V was clipped by 1 base and J by 3 bases; unmatched bases: 7. Germline loops: CDR1 LGHNA, CDR2 YNFKEQ.

This clone was detected only once. This sequence joins TRBV29-1 and TRBJ1-1; 9 bases align to TRBD1. Trimming took 5 bases from V and 7 from J; bases not matched to a gene: 11. The CDR3 is made up of 14 amino acids. In germline, CDR1 is SQVTM, CDR2 ANQGSEA. For the CDR3, the DNA is TGCAGCGTTTCCCGGGACAGGGATCATGGTGAAGCTTTCTTT. It encodes CSVSRDRDHGEAFF.

CDR3 DNA: TGCGCCAGCAGCCAAGTCAGGGGAATTTCACCCCTCCACTTT. Its protein is CASSQVRGISPLHF. The rearrangement joins TRBV4-1 to TRBJ1-6; the D gene is possibly TRBD1 (6 bases). The CDR3 runs 14 residues. CDR1 is MGHRA and CDR2 is YSYEKL in the germline V gene. V lost 1 base and J lost 9, with 10 bases in between.

The chain combines TRBV9 with TRBJ1-1; D is undetermined. This CDR3 contains 13 residues. In germline, CDR1 is SGDLS, CDR2 YYNGEE. The V end was cut by 4 bases, the J end by 1 base, with 8 bases between. This CDR3 reads CASSQTSNTEAFF. CDR3 nucleotide sequence: TGTGCCAGCAGCCAGACATCGAACACTGAAGCTTTCTTT.

The count of this clone is one. The genes are TRBV9 and TRBJ1-4, with TRBD1 identical over 7 bases. CDR3 length: 17 amino acids. Germline V gene sequence: CDR1 SGDLS, CDR2 YYNGEE. After removal of 0 bases from V and 7 bases from J, the junction contained 12 bases not matched to a gene. Written as DNA, the CDR3 is TGTGCCAGCAGCGTAGGAGGCGGTGGGGCAGGGGGTGAAAAACTGTTTTTT. Amino acid sequence: CASSVGGGGAGGEKLFF.

The chain recombines TRBV28 with TRBJ2-3; TRBD2 matches 11 bases. The V segment lost 8 bases and the J segment 6 bases; nucleotides outside the gene matches: 10. CDR3 length: 15 amino acids. The germline CDR1 and CDR2 sequences are MDHEN and SYDVKM. Here the CDR3 reads CASGLAGGPKDTQYF. The CDR3 nucleotides are TGTGCCAGCGGCTTAGCGGGAGGGCCAAAGGATACGCAGTATTTT.

The rearrangement links TRBV28 to TRBJ1-1, with 7 bases identical to TRBD1. This CDR3 region has 15 residues. V lost 6 bases and J lost 2; bases outside the gene matches: 9. In germline, CDR1 is MDHEN, CDR2 SYDVKM. The DNA of the CDR3 is TGTGCCAGCAGCCTAATTGGACAGGATAACACTGAAGCTTTCTTT. Protein: CASSLIGQDNTEAFF. The whole variable domain, remainder taken from reference TRBV28 and TRBJ1-1, is DVKVTQSSRYLVKRTGEKVFLECVQDMDHENMFWYRQDPGLGLRLIYFSYDVKMKEKGDIPEGYSVSREKKERFSLILESASTNQTSMYLCASSLIGQDNTEAFFGQGTRLTVV.

The V call is TRBV10-2, the J call TRBJ2-1; 14 bases agree with TRBD2. This CDR3 spans 16 amino acids. J was trimmed by 6 bases and V by 2 bases; bases with no gene match: 3. Germline values: CDR1 WSHSY, CDR2 SAAADI. CDR3 coding DNA: TGCGCCAGCAGTGAGGCGGGACTAGCGGGAGTCAATGAGCAGTTCTTC. This encodes CASSEAGLAGVNEQFF.

The gene calls are TRBV5-1 and TRBJ2-2, with 8 bases identical to TRBD2. CDR1 is SGHRS, CDR2 YFSETQ, per germline. The V gene end was trimmed by 3 bases and the J gene end by 1 base; junction bases not matched to a gene: 5. CDR3 length: 16 amino acids. This chain's CDR3 is CASSYLSGGNTGELFF. CDR3 DNA sequence: TGCGCCAGCAGCTACCTCAGCGGGGGGAACACCGGGGAGCTGTTTTTT.

In its sample, this clone was seen a few times. The chain carries TRBV11-3 and TRBJ2-5; TRBD1 matches at 8 bases. V lost 5 bases and J lost 5; bases outside the gene matches: 10. The germline V gene has CDR1 SGHNT and CDR2 YENEEA. This CDR3 contains 15 residues. This CDR3 is CASSVPTGERETQYF. CDR3 nucleotides: TGTGCCAGCAGCGTACCGACAGGGGAGAGGGAGACCCAGTACTTC.

J is TRBJ1-5 and V is TRBV19; the D gene is possibly TRBD1 (5 bases). Trimming took 0 bases from V and 7 from J, leaving 13 bases between them. CDR3 length equals 15 residues. Germline values: CDR1 LNHDA, CDR2 SQIVND (reference sequence). The chain's CDR3 is CASSIDHSGWQPQHF. As DNA, the CDR3 is TGTGCCAGTAGTATAGATCACTCAGGGTGGCAGCCCCAGCATTTT.

This chain uses TRBV18 with TRBJ2-6; 7 nucleotides align to TRBD1. Trimming took 3 bases from V and 2 from J; bases not matched to a gene: 1. Per germline, CDR1 KGHSH and CDR2 LQKENI. This CDR3 has 15 residues. The CDR3: CASSPTGTGANVLTF. As DNA, the CDR3 is TGTGCCAGCTCACCGACAGGGACTGGGGCCAACGTCCTGACTTTC.

This chain joins TRBV6-5 and TRBJ1-2; no firm D call. The V end lost 4 bases, the J end lost 8 bases, and 17 bases lay between the germline ends. CDR1 and CDR2 from the germline V gene are MNHEY and SVGAGI. This CDR3 has 14 residues. In nucleotides, the CDR3 is TGTGCCAGCAGTTTGAGACAAACCTCAAAGGGCTACACCTTC. Its protein is CASSLRQTSKGYTF.

The V and J genes are TRBV7-9 and TRBJ2-2; possibly TRBD2 for D (7 bases). Trimming took 11 bases from V and 3 from J, leaving 16 bases between them. The CDR3 has 14 amino acids. Germline loops: CDR1 SEHNR, CDR2 FQNEAQ (reference sequence). The chain's CDR3 is CAATSGGYTGELFF. In DNA, the CDR3 is TGTGCCGCGACCTCGGGGGGCTACACCGGGGAGCTGTTTTTT.

The chain links TRBV18 to TRBJ1-6; TRBD1 matches 9 bases. The CDR3 extends over 17 amino acids. Losses at the gene ends were 3 bases for V and 4 bases for J; bases not matched to a gene: 7. Germline values: CDR1 KGHSH, CDR2 LQKENI. CDR3 nucleotides: TGTGCCAGCTCACCCCCGACAGGGGGAGGGTATAATTCACCCCTCCACTTT. As protein: CASSPPTGGGYNSPLHF.

The chain has TRBV5-1 and TRBJ1-1; 9 bases are shared with TRBD1. The germline gives CDR1 SGHRS, CDR2 YFSETQ. This CDR3 contains 13 residues. V was clipped by 5 bases and J by 3 bases; unmatched bases: 2. The CDR3 loop is CASSRDRDTEAFF. DNA of the CDR3: TGCGCCAGCAGTCGGGACAGGGACACTGAAGCTTTCTTT.

The J gene is TRBJ2-7, the V gene TRBV28; D is undetermined. Between the trimmed V and J ends, which lost 6 bases and 2 bases, there was a span of 14 bases. Per the germline V gene, CDR1 is MDHEN and CDR2 is SYDVKM. This CDR3 contains 14 residues. The CDR3 loop reads CASSSLGITYEQYF. CDR3 in DNA: TGTGCCAGCAGCTCCCTGGGCATCACCTACGAGCAGTACTTC.

The chain employs TRBV27 and TRBJ1-5, with D possibly matching TRBD1 (5 bases). The CDR3 runs 13 residues. V lost 5 bases, J lost 6 bases, and 11 bases lay in between. Germline-derived CDR1 and CDR2 are MNHEY and SMNVEV (reference sequence). The CDR3 spells CASSHTGTQPQHF. CDR3 coding DNA: TGTGCCAGCAGTCATACAGGAACTCAGCCCCAGCATTTT.

This clone was counted once. This chain's CDR3 is CASSRGGTNTEAFF. The DNA of the CDR3 is TGCGCCAGCAGCAGAGGGGGCACGAACACTGAAGCTTTCTTT. The V and J genes are TRBV5-1 and TRBJ1-1; 7 bases line up with TRBD1. V was clipped by 4 bases and J by 1 base; unmatched bases: 4. This CDR3 has 14 residues. CDR1 SGHRS and CDR2 YFSETQ come from the germline V gene.

The chain is built from TRBV24-1 and TRBJ1-2; TRBD1 matches at 8 bases. Germline-derived CDR1 and CDR2 are KGHDR and SFDVKD. The CDR3 sequence is 14 residues long. V was clipped by 4 bases and J by 8 bases; unmatched bases: 8. The CDR3 protein is CATSDSGQAGGYTF. DNA of the CDR3: TGTGCCACCAGTGACTCGGGACAGGCGGGGGGCTACACCTTC.

The chain employs TRBV30 and TRBJ2-1, with 9 nucleotides matching TRBD1. The CDR3 contains 13 residues. Germline CDR1 and CDR2: GTSNPN and SVGIG (reference sequence). V gave up 8 bases and J gave up 5 bases; unmatched junction bases: 7. This CDR3 reads CAGGTGNHNEQFF. CDR3 coding DNA: TGTGCCGGAGGGACAGGGAATCACAATGAGCAGTTCTTC.

The chain uses TRBV6-5 and TRBJ1-2, with a possible D match to TRBD1 (5 bases). Trimming pared 6 bases from V and 4 bases from J, leaving 9 bases between. CDR3 length: 12 amino acids. Germline-derived CDR1 and CDR2 are MNHEY and SVGAGI. For the CDR3, the DNA is TGTGCCAGCAGCAGAACAGGCTATGGCTACACCTTC. It is translated as CASSRTGYGYTF.

J is TRBJ1-1 and V is TRBV14; D uncertain. Trimming shortened V by 2 bases and J by 1 base, and 5 bases separated the two germline ends. Germline CDR1 reads SGHDN; CDR2 reads FVKESK. This CDR3 comprises 13 residues. This chain's CDR3 is CASSQQANTEAFF. The CDR3 DNA follows: TGTGCCAGCAGCCAACAGGCGAACACTGAAGCTTTCTTT.

The chain joins TRBV9 to TRBJ1-3, with D maybe TRBD1 (6 bases). Trimming cost V 0 bases and J 0 bases, with 10 bases left between them. This CDR3 contains 16 residues. Germline CDR1 and CDR2: SGDLS and YYNGEE. Here the CDR3 reads CASSVAGETSGNTIYF. The DNA for the CDR3 is TGTGCCAGCAGCGTAGCAGGGGAGACCTCTGGAAACACCATATATTTT.

The J gene is TRBJ1-2, the V gene TRBV5-1, with a tentative D call TRBD1 (6 bases). There are 16 residues in the CDR3. Trimming shortened V by 4 bases and J by 1 base, and 17 bases separated the two germline ends. CDR1 SGHRS and CDR2 YFSETQ come from the germline V gene. The DNA of the CDR3 is TGCGCCAGCAGCCCGGAGGGGGGGGAGGATAACTATGGCTACACCTTC. This sequence encodes CASSPEGGEDNYGYTF.

The chain joins TRBV5-1 to TRBJ1-2, with a weak D call TRBD1 (5 bases). CDR1 and CDR2 from the germline V gene are SGHRS and YFSETQ. The germline V and J ends were trimmed by 4 bases and 1 base, with 17 bases remaining between them. The CDR3 loop spans 16 amino acids. CDR3: CASSPGGAGGNYGYTF. The CDR3 nucleotides read TGCGCCAGCAGCCCGGGTGGGGCGGGAGGTAACTATGGCTACACCTTC.

The chain couples TRBV5-3 to TRBJ2-3; 10 bases line up with TRBD2. TRBV5-3 is designated an ORF whose function remains uncertain. The CDR3 is 18 residues long. The J segment lost 0 bases and the V segment lost 4 bases, leaving 11 bases of the junction unmatched. DNA of the CDR3: TGTGCCAGAAGCCCCGAAGTGAGCGGGGGGGCCAGCACAGATACGCAGTATTTT. Translation: CARSPEVSGGASTDTQYF.

The chain links TRBV7-9 to TRBJ1-2; 11 bases map to TRBD1. Germline V lookup: CDR1 SEHNR, CDR2 FQNEAQ (reference sequence). V trimming: 2 bases; J trimming: 3 bases; junction bases outside the gene matches: 8. The CDR3 sequence is 17 residues long. The CDR3 bases are TGTGCCAGCAGCTTATCCGGGACAGGGGGTGTCTACTATGGCTACACCTTC. Residues: CASSLSGTGGVYYGYTF.

The chain employs TRBV7-6 and TRBJ1-1; 10 bases line up with TRBD1. Per the germline V gene, CDR1 is SGHVS and CDR2 is FNYEAQ. The CDR3 has 13 residues. V gave up 5 bases and J gave up 7 bases; unmatched junction bases: 4. CDR3 nucleotides: TGTGCCAGCAGCCAAGGACAGGGGGGTGAAGCTTTCTTT. The encoded protein is CASSQGQGGEAFF.